The rows below give T cell receptor beta chains drawn from one sample of a study of cytomegalovirus exposure and HLA in healthy donors. The repertoire was sequenced with immunoSEQ multiplex PCR; TCRdb's copy has only in-frame clones and lacks some. The table records around 38,000 clones, 66% of them present only once. Sequenced: PBMCs. These receptors were obtained from a man aged 50 to 59 in good health and CMV-seropositive. The CDR3 runs from the conserved cysteine through the conserved F or W. A D gene is named only where the DNA matches it firmly. Clone size is given for some rows only: seen once, a few or many times, or a class if the clone is expanded.

TGTGCCACCAGCAGAGTGCGGGGCTCTGGGGCCAACGTCCTGACTTTC | CATSRVRGSGANVLTF | NA | TRBV15 | NA | TRBJ2-6 | 16
TGTGCCAGTGCCTCTGACGGGACTACCGGGGAGCTGTTTTTT | CASASDGTTGELFF | NA | TRBV19 | few | TRBJ2-2 | 14
TGTGCCAGCAGCTCACTAAGGGGAGGGGAGGCAACTAATGAAAAACTGTTTTTT | CASSSLRGGEATNEKLFF | NA | TRBV7-8 | NA | TRBJ1-4 | 18
TGTGCCAGCAGCTTAGGGCCTGGGAGAGAGCAGTTCTTC | CASSLGPGREQFF | NA | TRBV11-3 | NA | TRBJ2-1 | 13
TGCGCCAGCAGCCAGAGACAGGGTTACTACAATGAGCAGTTCTTC | CASSQRQGYYNEQFF | TRBD1 | TRBV4-1 | NA | TRBJ2-1 | 15
TGCAGCGTTGGAGGGACAGGAGCCAATGAGCAGTTCTTC | CSVGGTGANEQFF | TRBD1 | TRBV29-1 | NA | TRBJ2-1 | 13
TGTGCCAGCAGCTTAGCACACAGGGTAACTTACGAGCAGTACTTC | CASSLAHRVTYEQYF | NA | TRBV7-2 | NA | TRBJ2-7 | 15
TGTGCCAGCAGGATTCAGGGGGACTATGGCTACACCTTC | CASRIQGDYGYTF | TRBD1 | TRBV6-5 | NA | TRBJ1-2 | 13
TGTGCCAGCAGCCAGATCCCAGATACGCAGTATTTT | CASSQIPDTQYF | NA | TRBV6-5 | few | TRBJ2-3 | 12
TGTGCCAGCAGTCCATCAGGGTACCAAGAGACCCAGTACTTC | CASSPSGYQETQYF | NA | TRBV2 | NA | TRBJ2-5 | 14
TGTGCCTGGAGTCAGGGGGGCGGTCAGCCCCAGCATTTT | CAWSQGGGQPQHF | TRBD1 | TRBV30 | NA | TRBJ1-5 | 13
TGTGCCATCAGTGGGGGGACAGGCACGGGGAATAATGAAAAACTGTTTTTT | CAISGGTGTGNNEKLFF | TRBD1 | TRBV10-3 | once | TRBJ1-4 | 17
TGTGCCAGTAGATTAGAGGCTTACAATGAGCAGTTCTTC | CASRLEAYNEQFF | NA | TRBV19 | NA | TRBJ2-1 | 13
TGCGCCAGCAGTGCCGGACAGGGGGAAATGAACACTGAAGCTTTCTTT | CASSAGQGEMNTEAFF | TRBD1 | TRBV10-1 | NA | TRBJ1-1 | 16
TGCGCCAGCAGCCCCTGGGCAGGATACTATGGCTACACCTTC | CASSPWAGYYGYTF | NA | TRBV7-9 | NA | TRBJ1-2 | 14
TGTGCCAGCAGCTTACGGCCCGGAGGATCTAATGAAAAACTGTTTTTT | CASSLRPGGSNEKLFF | NA | TRBV7-2 | NA | TRBJ1-4 | 16
TGTGCCAGCAGTTTCTTTACGGGACAGGTCTACGAGCAGTACTTC | CASSFFTGQVYEQYF | TRBD1 | TRBV27 | few | TRBJ2-7 | 15
TGTGCCAGCAGCCCTCGGGGAGAAAAACTGTTTTTT | CASSPRGEKLFF | NA | TRBV5-6 | NA | TRBJ1-4 | 12
TGTGCCAGCAGCGCGACAGGGGTGTTATACGAGCAGTACTTC | CASSATGVLYEQYF | TRBD1 | TRBV9 | NA | TRBJ2-7 | 14
TGTGCCTGGAGTGTAATCGGGACTTATCATGGCTACACCTTC | CAWSVIGTYHGYTF | NA | TRBV30 | NA | TRBJ1-2 | 14
TGTGCCAGCAGCTTGGGCGGACAGGGGTTAGAGACCCAGTACTTC | CASSLGGQGLETQYF | TRBD1 | TRBV5-8 | NA | TRBJ2-5 | 15
TGTGCCAGCAGCTCCTACTATGGCTACACCTTC | CASSSYYGYTF | NA | TRBV5-4 | few | TRBJ1-2 | 11
TGTGCCAGCAGCTTAGGAGGGGGAAACACAGATACGCAGTATTTT | CASSLGGGNTDTQYF | NA | TRBV11-3 | NA | TRBJ2-3 | 15
TGTGCCAGCAGCCCCAGGGGTTCCTATAATTCACCCCTCCACTTT | CASSPRGSYNSPLHF | NA | TRBV7-6 | once | TRBJ1-6 | 15
TGTGCCAGCAGTGAGATAGGTGACAGGGAACCTCATCAGCCCCAGCATTTT | CASSEIGDREPHQPQHF | TRBD1 | TRBV2 | NA | TRBJ1-5 | 17
TGTGCCAGCGGGAGGGGTGATGAGCAGTTCTTC | CASGRGDEQFF | TRBD2 | TRBV27 | NA | TRBJ2-1 | 11
TGTGCCAGCAGTGAACGGACAGGCCGAGATCAGCCCCAGCATTTT | CASSERTGRDQPQHF | TRBD1 | TRBV6-1 | NA | TRBJ1-5 | 15
TGTGCCAGCAGTGACTCCTACGAGCAGTACTTC | CASSDSYEQYF | NA | TRBV6-1 | NA | TRBJ2-7 | 11
TGTGCCAGCAGTGTCCCAGGGGGCACTGAAGCTTTCTTT | CASSVPGGTEAFF | TRBD1 | TRBV2 | NA | TRBJ1-1 | 13
TGTGCCTGGACCAAGGGACAGCGGAATGAAAAACTGTTTTTT | CAWTKGQRNEKLFF | TRBD1 | TRBV30 | NA | TRBJ1-4 | 14
TGTGCCAGCAGTTGGACCCGACAGGGAAATGAGCAGTTCTTC | CASSWTRQGNEQFF | TRBD1 | TRBV6-5 | NA | TRBJ2-1 | 14
TGCAGCGTTCTTACAGGGATAGGTCAGCCCCAGCATTTT | CSVLTGIGQPQHF | NA | TRBV29-1 | NA | TRBJ1-5 | 13
TGCGCCAGCAGCCAAGGGGGGACTAGCGGGGGGGGTTTGAATGAGCAGTTCTTC | CASSQGGTSGGGLNEQFF | TRBD2 | TRBV4-3 | few | TRBJ2-1 | 18
TGTGCCAGCAGCTCTGGACAGGGGGCAGGCTATGGCTACACCTTC | CASSSGQGAGYGYTF | TRBD1 | TRBV5-6 | NA | TRBJ1-2 | 15
TGCGCCAAGAGAAAGAACCAGGGAATAGGTTCACCCCTCCACTTT | CAKRKNQGIGSPLHF | NA | TRBV10-1 | NA | TRBJ1-6 | 15
TGTGCCAGCAGAGAGACAGTCGGGAGTGGCGATACGCAGTATTTT | CASRETVGSGDTQYF | NA | TRBV6-5 | many | TRBJ2-3 | 15
TGTGCCAGCAGCTCCCGATACTCCTACGAGCAGTACTTC | CASSSRYSYEQYF | NA | TRBV7-6 | once | TRBJ2-7 | 13
TGTGCCAGCAGCCAAGATCAAGCTAGCGACTACGAGCAGTACTTC | CASSQDQASDYEQYF | NA | TRBV4-2 | NA | TRBJ2-7 | 15
TGTGCCACCCGGGGGAACCTCTACGAGCAGTACTTC | CATRGNLYEQYF | NA | TRBV28 | NA | TRBJ2-7 | 12
TGTGCCAGCAGTTTACAGGGAAATTCACCCCTCCACTTT | CASSLQGNSPLHF | NA | TRBV27 | NA | TRBJ1-6 | 13